Listed below are T cell receptor beta chains from one sample, sequenced in a study of T-cell reconstitution after alpha-beta-depleted transplantation in children. Using its own MiXCR run on the PCR reads, TCRdb lists one record per CDR3 protein. The table includes 600,000 to 800,000 distinct CDR3 sequences, under 15% detected once. The sample consisted of PBMCs, taken before TCRalphabeta/CD19-depleted stem cell transplant. The receptors stem from a girl aged 2-10 years with congenital amegakaryocytic thrombocytopenia, due to receive a stem cell transplant. Both conserved end residues are trimmed from each CDR3. Clone size is shown for a subset of rows, as once, few, many or a class of expanded clone.

>TRBV12-3/TRBV12-4|-
ASSSPTSLSF
>TRBV5-1|-
ASTQDNYGYT
>TRBV12-3/TRBV12-4|-
ASSSDSTSTDTQY
>TRBV4-1|-
ASSQEGLSYEQY
>TRBV5-1|-
ASSLTRLYNEQF
>TRBV7-2|-
ASSPGTAALHEQF
>TRBV7-2|many
ASRTRTSGTAEQF
>TRBV4-1|many
ASSQDYLAVGTDTQY
>TRBV28|-
ASSYTGLDDEQY
>TRBV6-1|-
ASSARGEQF
>TRBV5-1|-
ASSASTGRRETQY
>TRBV28|many
ASRDTSETQY
>TRBV20-1|few
SARAPGGRNHYNEQF
>TRBV5-1|few
ASSWTARSYEQY
>TRBV28|many
ASSLEGRNEQF
>TRBV7-9|few
ASIQDQVALTAGELF
>TRBV20-1|few
SARLTGRETQY